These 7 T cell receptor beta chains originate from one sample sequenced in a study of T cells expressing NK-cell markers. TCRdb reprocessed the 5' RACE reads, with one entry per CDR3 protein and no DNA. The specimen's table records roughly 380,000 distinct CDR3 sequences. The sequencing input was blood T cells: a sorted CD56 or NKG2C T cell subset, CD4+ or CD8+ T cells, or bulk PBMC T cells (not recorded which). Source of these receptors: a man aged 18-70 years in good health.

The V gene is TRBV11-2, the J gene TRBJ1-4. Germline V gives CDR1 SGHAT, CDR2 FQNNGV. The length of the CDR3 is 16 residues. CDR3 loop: CASSLGRVATNEKLFF.

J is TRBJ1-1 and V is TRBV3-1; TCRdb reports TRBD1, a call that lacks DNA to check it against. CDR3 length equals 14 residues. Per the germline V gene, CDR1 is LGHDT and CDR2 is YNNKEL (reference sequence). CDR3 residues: CASKPGPLNTEAFF.

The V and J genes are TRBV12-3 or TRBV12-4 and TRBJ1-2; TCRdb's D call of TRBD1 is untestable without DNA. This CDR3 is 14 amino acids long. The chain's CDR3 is CASSLTRQGLGYTF.

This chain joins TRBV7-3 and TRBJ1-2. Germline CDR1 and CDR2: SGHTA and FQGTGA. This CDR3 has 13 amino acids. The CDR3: CASSFGANYGYTF.

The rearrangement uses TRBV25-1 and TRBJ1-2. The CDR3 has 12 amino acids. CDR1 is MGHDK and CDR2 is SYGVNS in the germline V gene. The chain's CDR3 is CASRGEGYGYTF.

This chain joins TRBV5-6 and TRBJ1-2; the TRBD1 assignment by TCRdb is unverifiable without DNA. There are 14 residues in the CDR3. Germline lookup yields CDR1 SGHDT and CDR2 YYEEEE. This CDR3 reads CASSLGAGHYGYTF.

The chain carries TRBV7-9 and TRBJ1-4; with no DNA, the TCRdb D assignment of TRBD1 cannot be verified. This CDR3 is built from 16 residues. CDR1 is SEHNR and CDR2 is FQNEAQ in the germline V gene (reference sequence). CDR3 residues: CASSLRGGQPNEKLFF.